A selection of T cell receptor beta chains follows, all from one sample in a study of blood T cells in healthy people across ages. TCRdb re-called the 5' RACE reads through MiXCR, storing one row per CDR3 protein. The sample shows around 1,100,000 distinct CDR3 sequences, about two fifths of them seen only once. Sequenced sample: blood. These receptors all come from a man between 18 and 35 years old in good health. CDR3s include the opening cysteine and the closing phenylalanine or tryptophan. D genes are given only for firm matches. The size entry is marked missing in some rows and otherwise reads once, few, many or a size class.

TRBV7-3,NA,NA,TRBJ2-2,CASSLSSPNTGELFF,TGTGCCAGCAGCTTATCTAGCCCGAACACCGGGGAGCTGTTTTTT
TRBV7-9,NA,few,TRBJ2-5,CASRGTGTFQETQYF,TGTGCCAGCCGGGGTACAGGAACCTTCCAAGAGACCCAGTACTTC
TRBV5-1,NA,NA,TRBJ1-1,CASSSLRLSTEAFF,TGCGCCAGCAGCTCCTTGAGGTTGAGCACTGAAGCTTTCTTT
TRBV6-5,TRBD1,NA,TRBJ2-4,CACRTGYNEQYF,TGTGCCTGCCGGACAGGTTACAATGAGCAGTACTTC
TRBV12-3/TRBV12-4,NA,few,TRBJ2-5,CASTGGQATYQETQYF,TGTGCCAGCACCGGAGGGCAGGCTACGTACCAAGAGACCCAGTACTTC
TRBV12-3/TRBV12-4,TRBD2,NA,TRBJ2-2,CATRTSGNTGELFF,TGTGCCACCAGGACTAGCGGGAACACCGGGGAGCTGTTTTTT
TRBV10-3,TRBD2,NA,TRBJ2-5,CAISLSGGFQETQYF,TGTGCCATCAGTCTCAGCGGGGGGTTTCAAGAGACCCAGTACTTC
TRBV6-5,NA,few,TRBJ2-7,CASRAGVGYEQYF,TGTGCCAGCAGAGCCGGAGTAGGATACGAGCAGTACTTC
TRBV20-1,NA,once,TRBJ2-5,CSAMPGGIGETQYF,TGCAGTGCTATGCCGGGGGGCATAGGAGAGACCCAGTACTTC
TRBV5-1,NA,few,TRBJ2-5,CASSVEGNGETQYF,TGCGCCAGCAGCGTGGAAGGGAACGGAGAGACCCAGTACTTC
TRBV4-1,NA,NA,TRBJ1-5,CASSQYAVGSPYQPQHF,TGCGCCAGCAGCCAGTACGCCGTGGGCAGCCCGTATCAGCCCCAGCATTTT
TRBV20-1,NA,few,TRBJ2-5,CSARDSGMDEETQYF,TGCAGTGCTAGAGATAGTGGGATGGACGAAGAGACCCAGTACTTC
TRBV7-9,TRBD2,NA,TRBJ2-3,CASSFGRGGPGDTQYF,TGTGCCAGCAGCTTTGGGCGGGGGGGCCCCGGAGATACGCAGTATTTT
TRBV5-1,TRBD1,NA,TRBJ2-3,CASSLETGEFGTQYF,TGCGCCAGCAGCTTGGAGACAGGGGAATTCGGTACGCAGTATTTT
TRBV7-2,NA,NA,TRBJ2-3,CASSPPQTGYTDTQYF,TGTGCCAGCAGCCCGCCTCAAACCGGATACACAGATACGCAGTATTTT
TRBV7-9,TRBD2,NA,TRBJ2-5,CASSILAGQETQYF,TGTGCCAGCAGTATACTAGCGGGGCAAGAGACCCAGTACTTC
TRBV7-8,NA,NA,TRBJ1-2,CASSLVTHESGYTF,TGTGCCAGCAGCTTAGTGACCCACGAGAGTGGCTACACCTTC
TRBV28,NA,NA,TRBJ1-4,CATLEGATNEKLFF,TGTGCCACCCTGGAGGGAGCAACTAATGAAAAACTGTTTTTT
TRBV3-1,NA,NA,TRBJ1-2,CVSSQAGGYTF,TGTGTCAGCAGCCAAGCCGGCGGCTACACCTTC
TRBV7-2,NA,few,TRBJ1-1,CASSSRRITEAFF,TGTGCCAGCAGCTCCCGCCGGATCACTGAAGCTTTCTTT
TRBV12-3/TRBV12-4,NA,NA,TRBJ2-2,CASSPPRDVNTGELFF,TGTGCCAGCAGTCCTCCTAGGGACGTAAACACCGGGGAGCTGTTTTTT
TRBV20-1,NA,few,TRBJ2-1,CSAMTGRVGDEQFF,TGCAGTGCTATGACAGGGAGGGTTGGCGATGAGCAGTTCTTC
TRBV20-1,NA,NA,TRBJ2-7,CSVLAGRTYEQYF,TGCAGTGTACTGGCGGGGCGAACCTACGAGCAGTACTTC
TRBV15,NA,few,TRBJ2-4,CATSRDLMSGHLLAKNIQYF,TGTGCCACCAGCAGAGATCTTATGTCGGGACACCTCCTAGCCAAAAACATTCAGTACTTC
TRBV5-1,NA,few,TRBJ1-1,CASSRGRSPGTEAFF,TGCGCCAGCAGCAGGGGACGGAGCCCGGGCACTGAAGCTTTCTTT
TRBV9,NA,NA,TRBJ1-1,CASSADSSNTEAFF,TGTGCCAGCAGCGCGGACAGTTCGAACACTGAAGCTTTCTTT
TRBV20-1,TRBD1,NA,TRBJ2-1,CSAKQTGGSYNEQFF,TGCAGTGCTAAACAAACAGGGGGGTCCTACAATGAGCAGTTCTTC
TRBV14,NA,NA,TRBJ1-1,CASSQPPRGAFF,TGTGCCAGCAGCCAACCCCCCCGAGGGGCTTTCTTT
TRBV30,NA,few,TRBJ2-5,CAWSVCETQYF,TGTGCCTGGAGTGTATGTGAGACCCAGTACTTC
TRBV20-1,TRBD2,few,TRBJ2-5,CSASGTREQETQYF,TGCAGTGCTAGTGGGACTAGGGAACAAGAGACCCAGTACTTC
TRBV10-3,TRBD1,few,TRBJ1-1,CAISPGQNLNTEAFF,TGTGCCATCAGCCCGGGACAGAATTTGAACACTGAAGCTTTCTTT
TRBV7-9,NA,once,TRBJ1-2,CASGGRGDYYGYTF,TGTGCCAGCGGGGGGCGCGGAGATTATTATGGCTACACCTTC
TRBV4-3,NA,NA,TRBJ1-4,CASSLGPQQGGGEKLFF,TGCGCCAGCAGCTTGGGTCCCCAACAGGGTGGAGGTGAAAAACTGTTTTTT
TRBV6-2/TRBV6-3,NA,few,TRBJ1-1,CASSYLSDRNTEAFF,TGTGCCAGCAGTTACCTATCCGACAGGAACACTGAAGCTTTCTTT
TRBV6-5,NA,NA,TRBJ2-7,CASSPEGRYEQYF,TGTGCCAGCAGCCCCGAGGGCCGCTACGAGCAGTACTTC
TRBV20-1,NA,few,TRBJ1-1,CSARVGTTNTEAFF,TGCAGTGCTAGAGTGGGCACAACGAACACTGAAGCTTTCTTT
TRBV7-2,TRBD1,few,TRBJ1-5,CASSLDGQVSNQPQHF,TGTGCCAGCAGCTTAGATGGACAGGTTAGCAATCAGCCCCAGCATTTT
TRBV2,NA,NA,TRBJ1-4,CASSRGEVREKLFF,TGTGCCAGCAGTCGTGGGGAGGTTCGGGAAAAACTGTTTTTT
TRBV7-2,NA,few,TRBJ1-1,CASSLAARGMNTEAFF,TGTGCCAGCAGCTTAGCGGCTAGGGGGATGAACACTGAAGCTTTCTTT
TRBV5-6,TRBD1,few,TRBJ2-7,CASSFEGAYEQYF,TGTGCCAGCAGCTTTGAGGGGGCTTACGAGCAGTACTTC
TRBV28,NA,NA,TRBJ1-1,CASRNRASGTEAFF,TGTGCCAGCAGAAACAGGGCGAGTGGGACTGAAGCTTTCTTT
TRBV7-2,NA,NA,TRBJ2-1,CASSLFLSTSSYNEQFF,TGTGCCAGCAGCTTATTCCTCTCCACGAGCTCCTACAATGAGCAGTTCTTC
TRBV12-3/TRBV12-4,NA,NA,TRBJ1-6,CASSFSIRGGLSILQDSPLHF,TGTGCCAGCAGTTTTTCAATCCGGGGAGGTTTGTCAATACTACAGGATTCACCCCTCCACTTT
TRBV24-1,NA,NA,TRBJ2-7,CTTSDVGGNEQYF,TGTACCACCAGTGATGTGGGGGGCAATGAGCAGTACTTC
TRBV6-5,NA,once,TRBJ2-7,CASGQYEQYF,TGCGCCAGTGGACAGTACGAGCAGTACTTC
TRBV7-9,NA,NA,TRBJ1-1,CASSLLVLGDTEAFF,TGTGCCAGCAGCCTTCTGGTGTTAGGGGACACTGAAGCTTTCTTT
TRBV20-1,NA,NA,TRBJ2-1,CSASGGYSEQFF,TGCAGTGCTAGTGGTGGATACAGTGAGCAGTTCTTC
TRBV28,NA,few,TRBJ1-5,CASISGGASNQPQHF,TGTGCCAGCATCTCGGGGGGCGCGAGCAATCAGCCCCAGCATTTT
TRBV5-1,TRBD1,few,TRBJ1-1,CASSGGGGGDTEAFF,TGCGCCAGCAGCGGAGGGGGAGGGGGCGACACTGAAGCTTTCTTT
TRBV12-3/TRBV12-4,TRBD2,few,TRBJ2-1,CASSLGESSGYNEQFF,TGTGCCAGCAGTTTAGGAGAGTCTAGCGGCTACAATGAGCAGTTCTTC
TRBV7-9,NA,NA,TRBJ1-2,CASSRLTDYDNYGYTF,TGTGCCAGCAGCCGACTCACAGACTACGATAACTATGGCTACACCTTC
TRBV12-3/TRBV12-4,TRBD1,few,TRBJ1-1,CASRPGQGFTEAFF,TGTGCCAGCAGGCCCGGACAGGGATTCACTGAAGCTTTCTTT
TRBV27,TRBD2,NA,TRBJ2-1,CASSFQGTSGVTYNEQFF,TGTGCCAGCAGTTTCCAGGGGACTAGCGGGGTGACCTACAATGAGCAGTTCTTC
TRBV6-5,TRBD1,NA,TRBJ1-5,CASSFDRVYCNQPQHF,TGTGCCAGCAGTTTCGACAGGGTTTATTGCAATCAGCCCCAGCATTTT